Detailed here is one T cell receptor (beta chain). Its specificity is not known. After autologous stem cell transplantation all patients relapsed, and prior brentuximab vedotin exposure differed between cohorts. This specimen comes from a study of PD-1 blockade in classical Hodgkin lymphoma. About the research overall: It was nivolumab at 3 mg/kg, given intravenously every 2 weeks, that patients received. Study-wide points: Unlike CD8+ TCR diversity, which did not rise significantly by C4D1, CD4+ TCR diversity did. As was reported, newly diagnosed patients showed lower baseline TCR diversity than healthy donors did. Exclusion was the outcome for patients who began nivolumab under 1 year after ASCT.

Per germline, CDR1 KGHSH and CDR2 LQKENI. The CDR3 is 15 amino acids. V shed 4 bases and J 0 bases; nucleotides not matched to a gene: 5. Profiled with immunoSEQ multiplex PCR; TCRdb holds only in-frame clones, not every one. Among 20,000 to 25,000 clones listed, 70% to 80% were seen once. This TCR derives from a human donor with classical Hodgkin lymphoma. The chain has TRBV18 and TRBJ1-1, with 7 positions matching TRBD1. The sample was peripheral blood mononuclear cells (PBMCs), taken before the second cycle of nivolumab. CDR3 DNA: TGTGCCAGCTCACTCGACAGGGCCATGAACACTGAAGCTTTCTTT. This encodes CASSLDRAMNTEAFF.